Each of the 27 T cell receptor beta chains below was sequenced from the same sample in a study of CD8 T cells in ankylosing spondylitis. General observations from the study: Blood of patients with ankylosing spondylitis appeared to be characterized by a TCR beta motif of fewer than 10 highly homologous variants.

In TCRdb, the 5' RACE reads were re-called with MiXCR into one record per CDR3 protein. The table shows under 850,000 distinct CDR3 sequences, with around a fifth occurring only once. Which antigens these TCRs recognize remains unknown. The sequenced sample was blood, either unsorted or a sorted T cell fraction (not recorded which). The receptors shown here come from a male donor with ankylosing spondylitis.

Many counts were recorded for this clonotype. The rearrangement links TRBV7-9 to TRBJ2-1; tentative D call: TRBD2 (5 bases). The CDR3 spans 13 residues. Trimming took off 5 bases at V and 4 bases at J, with 9 bases between the two ends. Per the germline V gene, CDR1 is SEHNR and CDR2 is FQNEAQ (reference sequence). CDR3 coding DNA: TGTGCCAGCAGCCCCCGGGGATACAATGAGCAGTTCTTC. Protein: CASSPRGYNEQFF.

J is TRBJ2-1 and V is TRBV11-2, with no clear D. CDR3 length: 17 residues. In germline, CDR1 is SGHAT, CDR2 FQNNGV. Trimming stripped 4 bases from V and 2 bases from J, with 18 bases between. CDR3 protein: CASSWLRLRRTYNEQFF. The DNA of the CDR3 is TGTGCCAGCAGCTGGCTACGACTCCGAAGGACCTACAATGAGCAGTTCTTC. The whole variable domain, filled in from reference TRBV11-2 and TRBJ2-1, reads EAGVAQSPRYKIIEKRQSVAFWCNPISGHATLYWYQQILGQGPKLLIQFQNNGVVDDSQLPKDRFSAERLKGVDSTLKIQPAKLEDSAVYLCASSWLRLRRTYNEQFFGPGTRLTVL.

The genes are TRBV7-8 and TRBJ2-7; D is perhaps TRBD1 (7 bases). CDR1 and CDR2 (germline): SGHVS, FQNEAQ. The CDR3 contains 15 residues. Trimming cost V 5 bases and J 2 bases, with 16 bases left between them. The CDR3 DNA reads as TGTGCCAGCAGCCAGGGGGGAGGCGGAACCTACGAGCAGTACTTC. The encoded protein is CASSQGGGGTYEQYF.

This clonotype was counted a few times. V usage is TRBV20-1 and J usage is TRBJ2-1, with 9 positions matching TRBD2. Germline loops: CDR1 DFQATT, CDR2 SNEGSKA (reference sequence). The CDR3 length is 17 residues. The V segment lost 1 base and the J segment 2 bases; nucleotides outside the gene matches: 9. CDR3 sequence: CSARGFGERGAYNEQFF. The CDR3 DNA sequence: TGCAGTGCTAGAGGGTTCGGGGAGCGGGGGGCCTACAATGAGCAGTTCTTC.

The chain is built from TRBV19 and TRBJ1-6, with 9 bases fitting TRBD1. Looked up from germline, CDR1 is LNHDA and CDR2 is SQIVND (reference sequence). The CDR3 covers 15 residues. Losses at the gene ends were 4 bases for V and 6 bases for J; bases not matched to a gene: 4. CDR3 sequence: CASSTLGQGNSPLHF. The CDR3 DNA reads as TGTGCCAGTAGTACCCTGGGACAGGGTAATTCACCCCTCCACTTT.

This clonotype was seen repeatedly, ten times or more. V gene TRBV5-1 combines with J gene TRBJ2-5; 7 bases align to TRBD1. The J segment lost 5 bases and the V segment lost 2 bases, leaving 9 bases of the junction unmatched. The germline V gene has CDR1 SGHRS and CDR2 YFSETQ. This CDR3 contains 15 residues. DNA of the CDR3: TGCGCCAGCAGCTTAGAGGGGGCGCGTGGGGAGACCCAGTACTTC. Amino acid sequence: CASSLEGARGETQYF.

V and J are TRBV9 and TRBJ2-5, with unresolved D. The V gene's germline CDR1 is SGDLS and CDR2 YYNGEE. V dropped 3 bases and J dropped 0 bases, with 9 bases sitting between them. This CDR3 is 14 amino acids long. DNA of the CDR3: TGTGCCAGCAGCGCTAATATGTACCAAGAGACCCAGTACTTC. Translating gives CASSANMYQETQYF. The variable domain in full, with the rest retrieved from reference TRBV9 and TRBJ2-5, is DSGVTQTPKHLITATGQRVTLRCSPRSGDLSVYWYQQSLDQGLQFLIQYYNGEERAKGNILERFSAQQFPDLHSELNLSSLELGDSALYFCASSANMYQETQYFGPGTRLLVL.

This clonotype came up a few times. The junction shows a germline mismatch at one end, possibly a read error. The rearrangement links TRBV12-3 or TRBV12-4 to TRBJ2-5, with D possibly being TRBD2 (5 bases). The CDR3 spans 14 residues. The CDR3 sequence: CASMSGNPREAQYF. DNA of the CDR3: TGTGCCAGTATGTCCGGGAACCCAAGAGAGGCCCAGTACTTC.

There are a few counts of this clonotype. V usage is TRBV6-2 or TRBV6-3 and J usage is TRBJ1-5, with D possibly TRBD1 on 5 matching bases. V was pared by 1 base and J by 1 base, with 8 bases between. This CDR3 has 15 amino acids. Germline CDR1 reads MNHEY; CDR2 reads SVGEGT. This CDR3 reads CASSYFGGSNQPQHF. The CDR3 region has the DNA TGTGCCAGCAGTTACTTCGGGGGGAGCAATCAGCCCCAGCATTTT.

The chain carries TRBV6-5 and TRBJ1-4; D not certain. The germline V gene encodes CDR1 MNHEY and CDR2 SVGAGI. The CDR3 is made up of 14 amino acids. V was clipped by 0 bases and J by 8 bases, with 10 bases between them. The CDR3 spells CASSYSRGREKLFF. CDR3 coding DNA: TGTGCCAGCAGTTACTCTCGGGGTAGGGAAAAACTGTTTTTT.

The chain uses TRBV12-5 and TRBJ2-1; 8 nucleotides match TRBD1. Trimming cost V 6 bases and J 8 bases; bases outside gene matches: 6. The CDR3 length is 13 residues. Germline V gene data show CDR1 as LGHNT and CDR2 as FRNRAP. The CDR3 DNA reads as TGTGCTAGTGGGACAGGGGATTGGGATGAGCAGTTCTTC. This encodes CASGTGDWDEQFF.

The rearrangement uses TRBV28 and TRBJ2-5; 8 bases match TRBD1. Germline loops: CDR1 MDHEN, CDR2 SYDVKM. V was clipped by 4 bases and J by 4 bases; unmatched bases: 11. The CDR3 is 16 residues long. The CDR3 bases are TGTGCCAGCAGTTCGGGCCCCTACAGGGGGTTAGAGACCCAGTACTTC. Protein sequence: CASSSGPYRGLETQYF.

This chain joins TRBV12-3 or TRBV12-4 and TRBJ2-7; D may be TRBD1 (5 bases). The germline V and J ends were trimmed by 4 bases and 4 bases, with 11 bases remaining between them. CDR3 length: 13 amino acids. As DNA, the CDR3 is TGTGCCAGCAGTTCACCTCAGGGATACGAGCAGTACTTC. Its protein is CASSSPQGYEQYF.

The chain uses TRBV6-2 or TRBV6-3 and TRBJ2-3; D remains unclear. CDR1 is MNHEY and CDR2 is SVGEGT in the germline V gene. Deletions cut 3 bases from V and 1 base from J, with 11 bases between. This CDR3 has 15 amino acids. The CDR3 here is CASSYYVRGTDTQYF. The DNA of the CDR3 is TGTGCCAGCAGTTATTATGTTCGGGGCACAGATACGCAGTATTTT.

This clonotype came up once. The V gene is TRBV11-2, the J gene TRBJ1-4; no clear D. The V and J ends lost 7 bases and 5 bases respectively, with 11 bases between them. The germline V gene encodes CDR1 SGHAT and CDR2 FQNNGV. The CDR3 extends over 13 amino acids. The CDR3 sequence: CASTRGTNEKLFF. DNA of the CDR3: TGTGCCAGCACACGAGGAACCAATGAAAAACTGTTTTTT.

The rearrangement uses TRBV7-2 and TRBJ2-2; 10 nucleotides line up with TRBD2. The V segment lost 2 bases and the J segment 5 bases; nucleotides outside the gene matches: 8. The CDR3 length is 17 residues. Germline V gene lookup returns CDR1 SGHTA and CDR2 FQGNSA. The CDR3 region has the DNA TGTGCCAGCAGCTTATGGGGGACTAGCGTACGTACCGGGGAGCTGTTTTTT. Amino acids: CASSLWGTSVRTGELFF.

This clonotype has more than one count but fewer than ten. The chain has TRBV7-2 and TRBJ2-2, with TRBD2 matching 8 bases. The germline V gene encodes CDR1 SGHTA and CDR2 FQGNSA. The CDR3 covers 16 residues. V shed 5 bases, J shed 2 bases, and the junction held 7 bases outside the gene matches. Here the CDR3 reads CASSTKLAVNTGELFF. DNA of the CDR3: TGTGCCAGCAGCACCAAACTAGCGGTCAACACCGGGGAGCTGTTTTTT. Together with reference TRBV7-2 and TRBJ2-2, the CDR3 gives the full variable domain: GAGVSQSPSNKVTEKGKDVELRCDPISGHTALYWYRQSLGQGLEFLIYFQGNSAPDKSGLPSDRFSAERTGGSVSTLTIQRTQQEDSAVYLCASSTKLAVNTGELFFGEGSRLTVL.

This clonotype was picked up a small number of times. The genes are TRBV11-1 and TRBJ2-1; D is uncertain. Germline CDR1 SGHAT, CDR2 FQDESV (reference sequence). V was shortened by 8 bases and J by 0 bases, with 8 bases between the two germline ends. The CDR3 consists of 13 residues. The CDR3 is CASGQSSYNEQFF. As DNA, the CDR3 is TGTGCCAGCGGGCAAAGCTCCTACAATGAGCAGTTCTTC.

The chain recombines TRBV12-3 or TRBV12-4 with TRBJ2-6; D is unresolved. The CDR3 has 15 amino acids. V lost 3 bases and J 2 bases, leaving 8 bases between the germline ends. Here the CDR3 reads CASSLSLAGANVLTF. CDR3 nucleotides: TGTGCCAGCAGTTTGAGCCTCGCTGGGGCCAACGTCCTGACTTTC.

The table lists this clonotype with a few counts. The chain has TRBV12-3 or TRBV12-4 and TRBJ2-7; TRBD1 agrees at 10 bases. CDR3 length: 15 residues. V was pared by 5 bases and J by 2 bases, with 6 bases of the junction left unmatched. CDR3 protein: CASSRTDRGAYEQYF. The CDR3 DNA reads TGTGCCAGCAGTCGAACGGACAGGGGGGCCTACGAGCAGTACTTC.

The chain has TRBV25-1 and TRBJ2-1, with 9 bases lining up with TRBD2. With V trimmed by 3 bases and J by 8 bases, 8 bases remained unmatched. CDR1 and CDR2 (germline): MGHDK, SYGVNS. The CDR3 is 15 residues long. The CDR3 region is CASSEMAGGWDEQFF. DNA for the CDR3: TGTGCCAGCAGTGAGATGGCGGGAGGGTGGGATGAGCAGTTCTTC. Based on the CDR3 plus reference TRBV25-1 and TRBJ2-1, the full variable domain is EADIYQTPRYLVIGTGKKITLECSQTMGHDKMYWYQQDPGMELHLIHYSYGVNSTEKGDLSSESTVSRIRTEHFPLTLESARPSHTSQYLCASSEMAGGWDEQFFGPGTRLTVL.

The genes are TRBV4-1 and TRBJ1-4; TRBD1 agrees at 9 bases. In germline, CDR1 is MGHRA, CDR2 YSYEKL. The V and J ends lost 4 bases and 9 bases, in that order; junction bases with no gene match: 9. This CDR3 is 15 amino acids long. The CDR3 DNA reads TGCGCCAGCAGCCTAACAGGGGGCGCCGATAAAAAACTGTTTTTT. Protein product: CASSLTGGADKKLFF.

V and J are TRBV7-6 and TRBJ1-1; no reliable D call. Germline V gene lookup returns CDR1 SGHVS and CDR2 FNYEAQ. The V end lost 5 bases, the J end lost 1 base, and 11 bases lay between the germline ends. The CDR3 spans 14 residues. In nucleotides, the CDR3 is TGTGCCAGCAGCATAACAAATCAGAACACTGAAGCTTTCTTT. Translating it yields CASSITNQNTEAFF.

The chain recombines TRBV24-1 with TRBJ2-2; weak D call: TRBD2 (5 bases). CDR1 is KGHDR, CDR2 SFDVKD, per germline. V was cut by 7 bases and J by 0 bases, with 8 bases left in between. The CDR3 length is 14 residues. CDR3 loop: CATRGLPNTGELFF. CDR3 DNA sequence: TGTGCCACCAGAGGACTTCCGAACACCGGGGAGCTGTTTTTT.

This clonotype was detected only a few times. The rearrangement joins TRBV18 to TRBJ2-3, with D possibly TRBD1 on 5 matching bases. This CDR3 is built from 14 residues. Trimming took off 2 bases at V and 5 bases at J, with 11 bases between the two ends. Germline V gives CDR1 KGHSH, CDR2 LQKENI. The CDR3 DNA sequence: TGTGCCAGCTCACCAGACAGAGCGATAGATACGCAGTATTTT. Encoded protein: CASSPDRAIDTQYF.

This chain links TRBV11-1 with TRBJ2-3, with TRBD2 identical over 9 bases. Germline-derived CDR1 and CDR2 are SGHAT and FQDESV (reference sequence). V dropped 5 bases and J dropped 1; count of bases not matched to a gene: 13. CDR3 length: 18 amino acids. Here the CDR3 DNA reads TGTGCCAGCAGCCCCTGGGCTAGCGGGGCGAGCGGCACAGATACGCAGTATTTT. Translation: CASSPWASGASGTDTQYF.

This clonotype was seen more than once but under ten times. The V call is TRBV12-3 or TRBV12-4, the J call TRBJ2-7; 7 bases align to TRBD1. The J segment lost 5 bases and the V segment lost 7 bases, leaving 17 bases of the junction unmatched. The CDR3 contains 16 residues. The CDR3 is CASTPSGTVIGNEQYF. The CDR3 DNA sequence: TGTGCCAGCACCCCCTCGGGGACAGTCATAGGTAACGAGCAGTACTTC.